Listed below are T cell receptor beta chains from one sample, sequenced in a study of shared clonotypes between healthy human individuals. Produced via immunoSEQ multiplex PCR; TCRdb's table is partial and in-frame only. The sample lists more than 550,000 clones; about 90% were seen once. The sample was naive CD8+ T cells sorted from blood. These receptors came from a man aged 25-40 years in good health. The CDR3 runs from the conserved cysteine through the conserved F or W. D genes are given only for firm matches. Not every row has a clone size; where given, it reads once, few, many or a size class.

V	D	size	J	CDR3	DNA
TRBV30	TRBD1	-	TRBJ2-7	CAWQGQGAGEQYF	TGTGCCTGGCAGGGACAGGGGGCGGGCGAGCAGTACTTC
TRBV5-5	-	once	TRBJ2-7	CASSLSPMISSYEQYF	TGTGCCAGCAGCTTGAGTCCTATGATAAGCTCCTACGAGCAGTACTTC
TRBV5-4	TRBD1	-	TRBJ2-3	CASSVGTGKNVDTQYF	TGTGCCAGCAGCGTTGGGACAGGGAAAAATGTAGATACGCAGTATTTT
TRBV7-9	-	-	TRBJ1-1	CASSYGMSEAFF	TGTGCCAGCAGCTACGGGATGTCTGAAGCTTTCTTT
TRBV7-8	-	once	TRBJ2-5	CASSLSGYQETQYF	TGTGCCAGCAGCTTATCGGGGTACCAAGAGACCCAGTACTTC
TRBV5-8	-	-	TRBJ2-7	CASSLEAGSPNYEQYF	TGTGCCAGCAGCTTGGAGGCGGGCAGCCCAAACTACGAGCAGTACTTC
TRBV27	-	-	TRBJ2-1	CASGPPYNEQFF	TGTGCCTCTGGTCCCCCCTACAATGAGCAGTTCTTC
TRBV7-9	-	once	TRBJ2-1	CASSFGGRNEQFF	TGTGCCAGCAGCTTCGGCGGGCGGAATGAGCAGTTCTTC
TRBV5-8	TRBD1	once	TRBJ2-1	CASSLGRQGINNEQFF	TGTGCCAGCAGCTTGGGCCGACAGGGCATCAACAATGAGCAGTTCTTC
TRBV27	-	-	TRBJ1-2	CASSATGSIYGYTF	TGTGCCAGCAGCGCGACAGGTTCCATTTATGGCTACACCTTC
TRBV29-1	-	-	TRBJ2-3	CSVSGTQDTDTQYF	TGCAGCGTATCCGGGACACAAGACACAGATACGCAGTATTTT
TRBV28	-	-	TRBJ1-2	CASSPIYRAGYGYTF	TGTGCCAGCAGTCCCATATACAGGGCTGGCTATGGCTACACCTTC
TRBV6-5	-	-	TRBJ2-7	CASSYSPSYEQYF	TGTGCCAGCAGTTACTCTCCGTCCTACGAGCAGTACTTC
TRBV27	-	-	TRBJ2-7	CASSHRGGLLAYEQYF	TGTGCCAGCAGCCACCGGGGAGGACTCCTAGCCTACGAGCAGTACTTC
TRBV11-3	-	-	TRBJ2-5	CASTFRRSLRGQETQYF	TGTGCCAGCACCTTTCGGCGGTCTTTAAGGGGCCAAGAGACCCAGTACTTC
TRBV2	-	-	TRBJ2-7	CASSSRDGYEQYF	TGTGCCAGCAGTAGCAGGGACGGCTACGAGCAGTACTTC
TRBV28	-	-	TRBJ2-5	CASSSSTAAVETQYF	TGTGCCAGCAGTTCCTCGACAGCCGCCGTAGAGACCCAGTACTTC
TRBV4-3	-	-	TRBJ2-1	CASSQGLLAQYNEQFF	TGCGCCAGCAGCCAAGGATTACTAGCTCAGTACAATGAGCAGTTCTTC
TRBV18	-	once	TRBJ2-7	CASSPSDRPSYEQYF	TGTGCCAGCTCACCATCGGACAGACCCTCCTACGAGCAGTACTTC
TRBV5-1	TRBD1	-	TRBJ1-1	CASSLATGQGKNTEAFF	TGCGCCAGCAGCTTGGCCACGGGACAGGGCAAGAACACTGAAGCTTTCTTT
TRBV22-1	-	few	TRBJ2-1	CPGSVSPAQFF	TGTCCTGGGAGCGTAAGTCCGGCGCAGTTCTTC
TRBV28	-	-	TRBJ2-7	CASSFSDYEQYF	TGTGCCAGCAGTTTTAGCGACTACGAGCAGTACTTC
TRBV28	-	medium-sized	TRBJ2-7	CASSLYYEQYF	TGTGCCAGCAGTTTATACTACGAGCAGTACTTC
TRBV4-1	TRBD2	-	TRBJ2-7	CASSQDRLAGELVYEQYF	TGCGCCAGCAGCCAAGACCGACTAGCGGGAGAGCTGGTGTACGAGCAGTACTTC
TRBV19	TRBD2	-	TRBJ2-1	CASSILAVNNEQFF	TGTGCCAGTAGTATCCTAGCGGTAAACAATGAGCAGTTCTTC
TRBV6-5	TRBD2	-	TRBJ2-7	CASSYGAGVVEQYF	TGTGCCAGCAGCTACGGAGCGGGAGTAGTAGAGCAGTACTTC
TRBV7-2	TRBD1	once	TRBJ1-3	CASSYDRDSGNTIYF	TGTGCCAGCAGTTACGACAGGGACTCTGGAAACACCATATATTTT
TRBV7-9	-	-	TRBJ2-5	CASSLVDYLGTQYF	TGTGCCAGCAGCTTAGTTGACTACCTGGGGACCCAGTACTTC
TRBV27	-	-	TRBJ2-1	CASSSTNRPNEQFF	TGTGCCAGCAGCTCAACTAATCGGCCCAATGAGCAGTTCTTC
TRBV30	TRBD1	-	TRBJ2-7	CAWGQGSLYEQYF	TGTGCCTGGGGACAGGGGTCCCTTTACGAGCAGTACTTC
TRBV28	-	-	TRBJ2-3	CASSYGRTDTQYF	TGTGCCAGCAGTTACGGGCGCACAGATACGCAGTATTTT
TRBV19	TRBD1	once	TRBJ2-7	CASSVDRAISYEQYF	TGTGCCAGTAGTGTGGACAGGGCTATCTCCTACGAGCAGTACTTC
TRBV27	-	-	TRBJ2-3	CASSLVDSTDTQYF	TGTGCCAGCAGTCTAGTCGACAGCACAGATACGCAGTATTTT
TRBV4-1	-	-	TRBJ1-5	CASSQGPGGNQPQHF	TGCGCCAGCAGCCAAGGTCCAGGGGGCAATCAGCCCCAGCATTTT
TRBV10-3	-	-	TRBJ1-1	CAISYSRQDPNTEAFF	TGTGCCATCAGTTACTCGAGACAGGACCCGAACACTGAAGCTTTCTTT
TRBV5-4	-	-	TRBJ2-1	CASSLDYEQFF	TGTGCCAGCAGCTTGGATTATGAGCAGTTCTTC
TRBV5-6	TRBD1	-	TRBJ2-2	CASSLEDRGVTGELFF	TGTGCCAGCAGCTTGGAAGACAGGGGGGTCACCGGGGAGCTGTTTTTT
TRBV12-5	TRBD2	-	TRBJ2-3	CASGLPPTGLAGVDTDTQYF	TGTGCTAGTGGTTTGCCCCCCACCGGGCTAGCGGGAGTCGACACAGATACGCAGTATTTT
TRBV5-1	-	-	TRBJ2-7	CASSLASSYEQYF	TGCGCCAGCAGCTTGGCTAGCTCCTACGAGCAGTACTTC
TRBV27	-	once	TRBJ1-3	CASSLSQGSGNTIYF	TGTGCCAGCAGTTTAAGTCAGGGCTCTGGAAACACCATATATTTT
TRBV5-4	-	-	TRBJ2-7	CASSLDDKEELFGYEQYF	TGTGCCAGCAGCTTGGACGACAAGGAGGAATTATTCGGCTACGAGCAGTACTTC
TRBV10-1	-	few	TRBJ2-1	CASSSGTPNEQFF	TGCGCCAGCAGCTCAGGAACGCCCAATGAGCAGTTCTTC
TRBV5-4	-	-	TRBJ1-1	CASSLKAGDPEAFF	TGTGCCAGCAGCTTGAAGGCAGGGGACCCTGAAGCTTTCTTT
TRBV27	-	-	TRBJ2-1	CASSLSHSNEQFF	TGTGCCAGCAGTTTAAGCCACAGCAATGAGCAGTTCTTC
TRBV28	-	-	TRBJ2-3	CASSAFDRQYADTQYF	TGTGCCAGCAGTGCCTTCGACCGACAGTACGCAGATACGCAGTATTTT
TRBV7-9	TRBD2	once	TRBJ2-1	CASSEREGLPYNEQFF	TGTGCCAGCAGCGAGAGGGAGGGACTTCCGTACAATGAGCAGTTCTTC
TRBV5-4	TRBD2	-	TRBJ2-7	CASRTSGTSYEQYF	TGTGCCAGCAGGACTAGCGGGACTTCCTACGAGCAGTACTTC
TRBV27	-	-	TRBJ2-7	CASSLFPTSYEQYF	TGTGCCAGCAGTTTATTCCCGACTAGCTACGAGCAGTACTTC
TRBV25-1	-	-	TRBJ1-4	CASSESLEKLFF	TGTGCCAGCAGTGAATCCCTAGAAAAACTGTTTTTT
TRBV21-1	-	few	TRBJ2-7	CASSKGSGLAEQYF	TGTGCCAGCAGCAAAGGGTCGGGACTTGCCGAGCAGTACTTC
TRBV9	-	-	TRBJ1-4	CASSVAPDRRGYEKLFF	TGTGCCAGCAGCGTAGCCCCCGACAGGAGGGGTTATGAAAAACTGTTTTTT